Shown below are 32 T cell receptor beta chains from a single sample sequenced in a study of control samples from healthy donors and cancer patients (dated by TCRdb to 2018 to 2020). Libraries were built with the immunoSEQ multiplex PCR assay. As stored in TCRdb, this immuneACCESS dataset retains in-frame rearrangements with V and J assigned. A fraction of the clones does not appear; measured against another copy, unresolved V genes explain less than half of the discrepancy, and the remainder lacks a known reason. The sample yields 55,000 to 70,000 clones; around 90% were counted once. Approximately 6% of the sample lies in the top ten. The sequencing input was PBMCs. These receptors were collected from a man in his 60s with colorectal cancer.

The V and J genes are TRBV5-1 and TRBJ2-2, with 7 bases matching TRBD1. The CDR3 is 16 amino acids. In germline, CDR1 is SGHRS, CDR2 YFSETQ. Trimming cost V 3 bases and J 1 base; bases outside gene matches: 6. The CDR3 sequence is CASSWTGLLNTGELFF. As DNA, the CDR3 is TGCGCCAGCAGCTGGACAGGATTACTGAACACCGGGGAGCTGTTTTTT.

The chain recombines TRBV2 with TRBJ2-6, with D possibly being TRBD2 (6 bases). CDR3 length equals 16 residues. Germline V lookup: CDR1 SNHLY, CDR2 FYNNEI. V was clipped by 2 bases and J by 4 bases, with 12 bases between them. The CDR3 DNA follows: TGTGCCAGCAGTGAATTAAGTGGGAGGGGGGCCAACGTCCTGACTTTC. As protein: CASSELSGRGANVLTF.

J is TRBJ2-5 and V is TRBV4-2, with D possibly matching TRBD2 (6 bases). Germline values: CDR1 LGHNA, CDR2 YNFKEQ. V was trimmed by 4 bases and J by 5 bases, leaving 23 bases between them. The CDR3 runs to 17 residues. The CDR3 reads CASSREGSGVLWETQYF. CDR3 in DNA: TGTGCCAGCAGCCGAGAGGGTAGCGGCGTCCTTTGGGAGACCCAGTACTTC.

The chain recombines TRBV29-1 with TRBJ1-2; D uncertain. V was shortened by 6 bases and J by 7 bases, with 12 bases between the two germline ends. The CDR3 consists of 11 residues. The V gene's germline CDR1 is SQVTM and CDR2 ANQGSEA. The CDR3 DNA is TGCAGCGTACTACTAAGCCCTGGCTACACCTTC. It translates to CSVLLSPGYTF.

V is TRBV9 and J is TRBJ2-5, with 8 bases identical to TRBD2. CDR3 length: 15 residues. CDR1 is SGDLS and CDR2 is YYNGEE in the germline V gene. V dropped 0 bases and J dropped 5; count of bases not matched to a gene: 6. CDR3 region: CASSVGGTSGETQYF. The CDR3 DNA follows: TGTGCCAGCAGCGTAGGCGGGACTAGTGGGGAGACCCAGTACTTC.

The chain is built from TRBV20-1 and TRBJ2-7, with D uncertain. Germline V lookup: CDR1 DFQATT, CDR2 SNEGSKA (reference sequence). V was trimmed by 3 bases and J by 3 bases, leaving 18 bases between them. The length of the CDR3 is 15 residues. Here the CDR3 reads CSASLSDGPRYEQYF. CDR3 nucleotides: TGCAGTGCTAGTCTCTCGGACGGGCCGCGCTACGAGCAGTACTTC.

The V call is TRBV6-1, the J call TRBJ2-5; the D gene is possibly TRBD2 (6 bases). Trimming removed 1 base at V and 3 bases at J, with 12 bases between. The CDR3 length is 15 residues. Germline CDR1 and CDR2: MNHNS and SASEGT. CDR3 sequence reads: CASSEGWGLEETQYF. Here the CDR3 DNA reads TGTGCCAGCAGTGAAGGTTGGGGACTGGAAGAGACCCAGTACTTC.

For this clone: The sample holds other DNA sequences that translate to the same CDR3. This chain joins TRBV7-9 and TRBJ1-6; a weak D match, TRBD1 (6 bases). Germline values: CDR1 SEHNR, CDR2 FQNEAQ (reference sequence). The CDR3 is 16 amino acids. V dropped 1 base and J dropped 10 bases, with 17 bases sitting between them. CDR3 nucleotide sequence: TGTGCCAGCAGCTTAGGGGCGGGGCAGGGGCCGTCACCCCTCCACTTT. Encoded protein: CASSLGAGQGPSPLHF.

The chain joins TRBV5-6 to TRBJ2-5; possibly TRBD2 for D (5 bases). The CDR3 spans 11 residues. In germline, CDR1 is SGHDT, CDR2 YYEEEE. The V gene lost 7 bases and the J gene lost 3 bases, with 7 bases spanning the gap. The CDR3 here is CASAREETQYF. For the CDR3, the DNA is TGTGCCAGCGCGCGGGAAGAGACCCAGTACTTC.

Of note for this clone: One end of the junction does not line up with germline, which may come from a read error. This chain uses TRBV5-6 with TRBJ2-5; D tentatively fits TRBD1 or TRBD2 (7 bases each). Germline V gives CDR1 SGHDT, CDR2 YYEEEE. The CDR3 runs to 14 residues. This CDR3 reads CASSSGGGQGTQYF. The CDR3 DNA reads as TGTGCCAGCAGCTCAGGGGGGGGGCAAGGGACCCAGTACTTC.

Comment on this clone: The junction shows a germline mismatch at one end, possibly a read error. The chain has TRBV6-6 and TRBJ2-4; 7 nucleotides agree with TRBD1. This CDR3 has 13 amino acids. Germline V gene lookup returns CDR1 MNHNY and CDR2 SVGAGI (reference sequence). DNA of the CDR3: TGTGCCACCAGTCGGGACAGCACAATGAATCAGTACTTC. Its protein is CATSRDSTMNQYF.

This chain connects TRBV28 to TRBJ1-5; D not certain. Germline CDR1 reads MDHEN; CDR2 reads SYDVKM. V was clipped by 8 bases and J by 8 bases, with 7 bases between them. The CDR3 is made up of 10 amino acids. This CDR3 reads CASGRKPQHF. The CDR3 DNA reads TGTGCCAGCGGACGTAAGCCCCAGCATTTT.

V usage is TRBV27 and J usage is TRBJ1-3; D is possibly TRBD1 (6 bases). Trimming shortened V by 2 bases and J by 0 bases, and 8 bases separated the two germline ends. Germline V CDR1 and CDR2: MNHEY, SMNVEV (reference sequence). The CDR3 is 15 residues long. Written as DNA, the CDR3 is TGTGCCAGCAGTTTAGACAGGCGCTCTGGAAACACCATATATTTT. Its protein product is CASSLDRRSGNTIYF.

This chain uses TRBV12-3 or TRBV12-4 with TRBJ1-2, with TRBD1 identical over 7 bases. The V and J ends lost 4 bases and 7 bases, in that order; junction bases with no gene match: 6. The CDR3 is made up of 13 amino acids. CDR3 protein: CASSSTGFSGYTF. Written as DNA, the CDR3 is TGTGCCAGCAGTTCGACAGGGTTTAGTGGCTACACCTTC.

The gene calls are TRBV5-1 and TRBJ2-7; TRBD2 matches 11 bases. Germline CDR1 reads SGHRS; CDR2 reads YFSETQ. The trim removed 2 bases at V and 0 bases at J, leaving 1 base unmatched. This CDR3 has 15 amino acids. The DNA for the CDR3 is TGCGCCAGCAGCTTCGGGACTAGCGGCTCCTACGAGCAGTACTTC. Its translation: CASSFGTSGSYEQYF.

This clone has more than one count but fewer than ten. This sequence joins TRBV7-6 and TRBJ1-5; D is unresolved. V shed 2 bases and J shed 7 bases, with 9 bases lying between them. CDR3 length: 13 amino acids. The germline CDR1 and CDR2 sequences are SGHVS and FNYEAQ. CDR3 protein: CASSLTRQQPQHF. The CDR3 DNA follows: TGTGCCAGCAGCTTAACGAGGCAGCAGCCCCAGCATTTT. Together with reference TRBV7-6 and TRBJ1-5, the CDR3 gives the full variable domain: GAGVSQSPRYKVTKRGQDVALRCDPISGHVSLYWYRQALGQGPEFLTYFNYEAQQDKSGLPNDRFSAERPEGSISTLTIQRTEQRDSAMYRCASSLTRQQPQHFGDGTRLSIL.

The chain has TRBV14 and TRBJ1-5; D call uncertain. V lost 2 bases, J lost 0 bases, and 14 bases lay in between. This CDR3 region has 17 residues. CDR1 is SGHDN, CDR2 FVKESK, per germline. The CDR3: CASSQMDPGYSNQPQHF. CDR3 in DNA: TGTGCCAGCAGCCAAATGGACCCGGGGTATAGCAATCAGCCCCAGCATTTT.

The rearrangement links TRBV5-6 to TRBJ2-7; D remains unclear. CDR3 length: 11 amino acids. Germline V gives CDR1 SGHDT, CDR2 YYEEEE. The V gene lost 4 bases and the J gene lost 6 bases, with 8 bases spanning the gap. DNA for the CDR3: TGTGCCAGCAGCACGCGAAGCGAGCAGTACTTC. Translation: CASSTRSEQYF.

J is TRBJ2-5 and V is TRBV11-3; tentatively, D is TRBD1 (6 bases). V lost 5 bases, J lost 1 base, and 14 bases lay in between. The germline V gene encodes CDR1 SGHNT and CDR2 YENEEA. The CDR3 loop spans 15 amino acids. For the CDR3, the DNA is TGTGCCAGCAGCCCCCCAGGGGCGGTCCAAGAGACCCAGTACTTC. This codes for CASSPPGAVQETQYF.

The V and J genes are TRBV6-5 and TRBJ2-7, with a weak D call TRBD1 (6 bases). CDR1 is MNHEY, CDR2 SVGAGI, per germline. This CDR3 contains 14 residues. V was shortened by 11 bases and J by 1 base, with 18 bases between the two germline ends. CDR3 protein: CACTRGPESYEQYF. CDR3 DNA sequence: TGTGCCTGTACCAGGGGCCCAGAGTCCTACGAGCAGTACTTC.

The chain carries TRBV2 and TRBJ2-1, with D possibly called TRBD1 or TRBD2 (5 bases each). Trimming left V 7 bases short and J 5 bases short, with 12 bases between. Germline V lookup: CDR1 SNHLY, CDR2 FYNNEI. The length of the CDR3 is 13 residues. The CDR3 bases are TGTGCCAGCACGGGGACGGTTGACAATGAGCAGTTCTTC. Residues: CASTGTVDNEQFF. Combining the CDR3 with reference TRBV2 and TRBJ2-1 gives the whole variable domain EPEVTQTPSHQVTQMGQEVILRCVPISNHLYFYWYRQILGQKVEFLVSFYNNEISEKSEIFDDQFSVERPDGSNFTLKIRSTKLEDSAMYFCASTGTVDNEQFFGPGTRLTVL.

This chain uses TRBV4-1 with TRBJ1-5; D gene ambiguous. Germline V gene data show CDR1 as MGHRA and CDR2 as YSYEKL. The CDR3 sequence is 13 residues long. Trimming cost V 2 bases and J 3 bases, with 5 bases left between them. CDR3 nucleotide sequence: TGCGCCAGCAGCCAAACGACCAATCAGCCCCAGCATTTT. Its protein product is CASSQTTNQPQHF.

The gene calls are TRBV6-2 or TRBV6-3 and TRBJ2-3; D may be TRBD2 (6 bases). Germline loops: CDR1 MNHEY, CDR2 SVGEGT. The CDR3 spans 16 residues. Deletions cut 6 bases from V and 1 base from J, with 17 bases between. The CDR3 bases are TGTGCCAGCAGCCCTGTTCCCGGGGGAGGCACAGATACGCAGTATTTT. Protein: CASSPVPGGGTDTQYF.

V is TRBV27 and J is TRBJ1-6; D not certain. Germline V lookup: CDR1 MNHEY, CDR2 SMNVEV (reference sequence). V lost 5 bases, J lost 10 bases, and 12 bases lay in between. The CDR3 runs to 13 residues. The CDR3 coding sequence is TGTGCCAGCAGTCTATATACGGCCTCACCCCTCCACTTT. This translates into CASSLYTASPLHF.

This chain joins TRBV7-6 and TRBJ2-2, with D uncertain. V was cut by 1 base and J by 3 bases, with 9 bases left in between. CDR1 is SGHVS and CDR2 is FNYEAQ in the germline V gene. The CDR3 is 15 residues long. The chain's CDR3 is CASSLGPWDTGELFF. The CDR3 nucleotides read TGTGCCAGCAGCTTAGGACCGTGGGACACCGGGGAGCTGTTTTTT. Based on the CDR3 plus reference TRBV7-6 and TRBJ2-2, the full variable domain is GAGVSQSPRYKVTKRGQDVALRCDPISGHVSLYWYRQALGQGPEFLTYFNYEAQQDKSGLPNDRFSAERPEGSISTLTIQRTEQRDSAMYRCASSLGPWDTGELFFGEGSRLTVL.

The V gene is TRBV7-9, the J gene TRBJ1-2; the D gene is possibly TRBD1 (5 bases). Trimming took 2 bases from V and 2 from J, leaving 12 bases between them. In germline, CDR1 is SEHNR, CDR2 FQNEAQ (reference sequence). There are 15 residues in the CDR3. The chain's CDR3 is CASSLLRGGNYGYTF. The CDR3 DNA reads as TGTGCCAGCAGCTTATTGAGGGGAGGAAACTATGGCTACACCTTC.

The rearrangement uses TRBV10-3 and TRBJ1-5; TRBD1 matches 8 bases. The CDR3 is made up of 16 amino acids. Trimming cost V 3 bases and J 5 bases; bases outside gene matches: 9. Germline V gene lookup returns CDR1 ENHRY and CDR2 SYGVKD. This CDR3 reads CAISDVPGGGHQPQHF. CDR3 sequence (DNA): TGTGCCATCAGTGACGTCCCAGGGGGCGGGCATCAGCCCCAGCATTTT.

This clone was seen only once. This rearrangement joins TRBV7-8 to TRBJ1-5; D is ambiguous. CDR1 SGHVS and CDR2 FQNEAQ come from the germline V gene. The CDR3 sequence is 15 residues long. Deletions cut 5 bases from V and 5 bases from J, with 16 bases between. The CDR3: CASSRNILIDQPQHF. DNA of the CDR3: TGTGCCAGCAGCCGCAACATACTGATCGATCAGCCCCAGCATTTT.

This clone was observed a handful of times. Different DNA sequences within this sample yield the same CDR3. The V gene is TRBV29-1, the J gene TRBJ1-2, with D perhaps matching TRBD1 (5 bases). The CDR3 runs 14 residues. Germline CDR1 and CDR2: SQVTM and ANQGSEA. V lost 4 bases and J 0 bases, leaving 12 bases between the germline ends. For the CDR3, the DNA is TGCAGCGTTGGGGGAGGGGTTTCTAACTATGGCTACACCTTC. It is translated as CSVGGGVSNYGYTF.

This clone was counted a few times. Other DNA sequences in this sample translate to the same CDR3. The V gene is TRBV24-1, the J gene TRBJ1-2; D is unresolved. CDR1 is KGHDR and CDR2 is SFDVKD in the germline V gene. The V gene lost 4 bases and the J gene lost 2 bases, with 10 bases spanning the gap. CDR3 size: 14 residues. DNA of the CDR3: TGTGCCACCAGTGACCCCAGCAGGAACTATGGCTACACCTTC. Translated: CATSDPSRNYGYTF.

This chain uses TRBV29-1 with TRBJ2-7, with D possibly called TRBD1 or TRBD2 (5 bases each). The CDR3 consists of 12 residues. The V gene's germline CDR1 is SQVTM and CDR2 ANQGSEA. V was cut by 7 bases and J by 5 bases, with 15 bases left in between. The CDR3 loop reads CSASRGDDEQYF. The CDR3 nucleotides are TGCAGCGCAAGTAGGGGAGACGACGAGCAGTACTTC.

This clone was detected once. The V gene is TRBV15, the J gene TRBJ1-6, with TRBD1 identical over 8 bases. The CDR3 contains 15 residues. The V gene end was trimmed by 5 bases and the J gene end by 6 bases; junction bases not matched to a gene: 6. Germline CDR1 is LNHNV and CDR2 is YYDKDF (reference sequence). CDR3 loop: CATSGTGGGNSPLHF. CDR3 nucleotides: TGTGCCACCAGCGGTACAGGGGGTGGTAATTCACCCCTCCACTTT.